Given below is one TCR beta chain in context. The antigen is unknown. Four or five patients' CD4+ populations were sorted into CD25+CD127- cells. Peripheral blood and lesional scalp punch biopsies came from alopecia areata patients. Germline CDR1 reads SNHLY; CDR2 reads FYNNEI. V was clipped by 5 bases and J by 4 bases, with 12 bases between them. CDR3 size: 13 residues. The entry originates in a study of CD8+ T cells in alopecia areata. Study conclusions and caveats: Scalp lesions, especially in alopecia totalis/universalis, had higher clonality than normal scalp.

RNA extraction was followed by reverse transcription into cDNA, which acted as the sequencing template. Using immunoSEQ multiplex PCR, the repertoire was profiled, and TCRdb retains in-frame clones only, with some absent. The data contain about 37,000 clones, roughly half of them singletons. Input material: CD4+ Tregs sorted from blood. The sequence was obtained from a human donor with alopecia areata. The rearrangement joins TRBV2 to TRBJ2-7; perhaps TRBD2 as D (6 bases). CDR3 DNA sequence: TGTGCCAGCAGTAGGCTAGCGAGATACGAGCAGTACTTC. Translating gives CASSRLARYEQYF.